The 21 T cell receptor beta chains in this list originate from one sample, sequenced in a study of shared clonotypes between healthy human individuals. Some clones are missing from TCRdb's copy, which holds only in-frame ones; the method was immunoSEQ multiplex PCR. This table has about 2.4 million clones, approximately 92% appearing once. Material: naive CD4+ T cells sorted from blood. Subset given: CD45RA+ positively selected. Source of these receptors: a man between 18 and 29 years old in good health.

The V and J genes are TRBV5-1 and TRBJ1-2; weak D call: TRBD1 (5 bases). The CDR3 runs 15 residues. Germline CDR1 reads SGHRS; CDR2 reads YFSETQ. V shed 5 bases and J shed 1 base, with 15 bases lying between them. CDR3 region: CASREEGHINYGYTF. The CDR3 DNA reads TGCGCCAGCAGGGAGGAGGGGCATATTAACTATGGCTACACCTTC.

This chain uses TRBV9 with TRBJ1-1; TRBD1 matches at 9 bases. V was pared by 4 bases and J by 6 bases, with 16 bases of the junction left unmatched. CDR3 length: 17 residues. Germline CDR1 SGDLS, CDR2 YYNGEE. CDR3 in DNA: TGTGCCAGCAGCCCCGAGTTGGGAACAGGGGGCAAGGCTGAAGCTTTCTTT. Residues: CASSPELGTGGKAEAFF.

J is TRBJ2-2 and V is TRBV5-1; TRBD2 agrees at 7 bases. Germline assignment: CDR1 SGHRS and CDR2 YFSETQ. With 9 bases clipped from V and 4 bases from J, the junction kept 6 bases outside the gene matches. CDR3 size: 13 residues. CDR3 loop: CATPGLRTGELFF. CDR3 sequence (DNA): TGCGCCACCCCGGGACTACGCACCGGGGAGCTGTTTTTT.

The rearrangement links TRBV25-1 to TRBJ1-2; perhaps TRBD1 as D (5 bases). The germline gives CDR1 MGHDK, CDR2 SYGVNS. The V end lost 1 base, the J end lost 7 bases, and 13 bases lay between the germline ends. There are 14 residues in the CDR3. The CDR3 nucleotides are TGTGCCAGCAGTGAATCGGGGGGGACTGCTGGCTACACCTTC. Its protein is CASSESGGTAGYTF.

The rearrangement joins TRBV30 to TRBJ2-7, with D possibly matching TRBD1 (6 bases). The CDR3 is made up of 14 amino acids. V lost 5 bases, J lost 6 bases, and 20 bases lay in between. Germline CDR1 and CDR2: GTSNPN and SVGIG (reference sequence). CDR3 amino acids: CAWPQPGADPEQYF. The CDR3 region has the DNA TGTGCCTGGCCACAACCAGGGGCGGATCCCGAGCAGTACTTC.

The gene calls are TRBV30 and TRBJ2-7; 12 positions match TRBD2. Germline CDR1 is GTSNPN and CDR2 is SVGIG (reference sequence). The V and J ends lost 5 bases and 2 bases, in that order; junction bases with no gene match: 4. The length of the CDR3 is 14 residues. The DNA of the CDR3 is TGTGCCTGGGCGACTAGCGGGGGCACCTACGAGCAGTACTTC. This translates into CAWATSGGTYEQYF.

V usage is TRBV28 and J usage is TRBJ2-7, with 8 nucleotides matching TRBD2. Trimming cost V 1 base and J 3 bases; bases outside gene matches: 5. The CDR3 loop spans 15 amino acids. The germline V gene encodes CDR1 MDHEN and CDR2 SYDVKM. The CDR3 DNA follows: TGTGCCAGCAGTTTATCGGCGGGGGGTATCTACGAGCAGTACTTC. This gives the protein CASSLSAGGIYEQYF. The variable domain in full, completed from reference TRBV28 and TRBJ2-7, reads DVKVTQSSRYLVKRTGEKVFLECVQDMDHENMFWYRQDPGLGLRLIYFSYDVKMKEKGDIPEGYSVSREKKERFSLILESASTNQTSMYLCASSLSAGGIYEQYFGPGTRLTVT.

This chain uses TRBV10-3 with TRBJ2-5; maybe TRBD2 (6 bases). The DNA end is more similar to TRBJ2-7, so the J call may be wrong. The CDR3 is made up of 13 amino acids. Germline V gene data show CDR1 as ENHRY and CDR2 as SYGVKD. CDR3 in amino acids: CAITHGSSYEQYF. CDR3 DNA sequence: TGTGCCATCACTCACGGGAGCTCCTACGAGCAGTACTTC.

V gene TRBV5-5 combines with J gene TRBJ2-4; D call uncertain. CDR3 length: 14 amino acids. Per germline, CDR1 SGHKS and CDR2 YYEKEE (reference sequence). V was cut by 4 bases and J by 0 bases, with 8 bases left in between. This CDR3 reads CASSATLAKNIQYF. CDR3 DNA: TGTGCCAGCAGCGCGACATTAGCCAAAAACATTCAGTACTTC.

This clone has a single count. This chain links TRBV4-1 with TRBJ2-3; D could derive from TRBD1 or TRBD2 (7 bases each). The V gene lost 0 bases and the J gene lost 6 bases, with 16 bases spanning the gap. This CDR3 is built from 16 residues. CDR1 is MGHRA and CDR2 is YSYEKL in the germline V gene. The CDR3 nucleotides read TGCGCCAGCAGCCAAGAGGGAGGGGGCTTTTTTGATACGCAGTATTTT. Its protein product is CASSQEGGGFFDTQYF.

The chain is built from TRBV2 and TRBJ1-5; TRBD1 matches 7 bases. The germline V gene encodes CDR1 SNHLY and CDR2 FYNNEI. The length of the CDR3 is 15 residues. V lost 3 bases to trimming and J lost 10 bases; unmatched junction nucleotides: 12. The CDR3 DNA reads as TGTGCCAGCAGTGACCCTACAGGGGCGAGTGCCCCCCAGCATTTT. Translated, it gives CASSDPTGASAPQHF.

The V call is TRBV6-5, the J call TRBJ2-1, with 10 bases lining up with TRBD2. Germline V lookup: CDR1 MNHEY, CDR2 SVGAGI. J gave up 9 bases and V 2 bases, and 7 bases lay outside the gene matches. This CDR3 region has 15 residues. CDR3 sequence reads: CASSYRTSGKAEQFF. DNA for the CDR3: TGTGCCAGCAGTTACCGGACTAGCGGTAAGGCTGAGCAGTTCTTC.

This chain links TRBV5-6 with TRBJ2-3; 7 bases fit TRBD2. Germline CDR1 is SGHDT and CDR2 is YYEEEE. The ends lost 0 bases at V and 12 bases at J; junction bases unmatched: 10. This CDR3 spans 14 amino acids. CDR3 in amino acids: CASSLVSLAAPQYF. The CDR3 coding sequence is TGTGCCAGCAGCTTGGTATCGCTAGCGGCGCCTCAGTATTTT. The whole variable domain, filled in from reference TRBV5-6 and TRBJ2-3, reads DAGVTQSPTHLIKTRGQQVTLRCSPKSGHDTVSWYQQALGQGPQFIFQYYEEEERQRGNFPDRFSGHQFPNYSSELNVNALLLGDSALYLCASSLVSLAAPQYFGPGTRLTVL.

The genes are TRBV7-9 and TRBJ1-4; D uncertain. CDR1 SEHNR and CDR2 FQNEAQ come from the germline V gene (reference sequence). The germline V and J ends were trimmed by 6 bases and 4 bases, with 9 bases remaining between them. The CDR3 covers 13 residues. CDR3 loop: CASSYGNNEKLFF. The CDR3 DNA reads TGTGCCAGCAGTTACGGAAATAATGAAAAACTGTTTTTT. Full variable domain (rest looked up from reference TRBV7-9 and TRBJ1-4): DTGVSQNPRHKITKRGQNVTFRCDPISEHNRLYWYRQTLGQGPEFLTYFQNEAQLEKSRLLSDRFSAERPKGSFSTLEIQRTEQGDSAMYLCASSYGNNEKLFFGSGTQLSVL.

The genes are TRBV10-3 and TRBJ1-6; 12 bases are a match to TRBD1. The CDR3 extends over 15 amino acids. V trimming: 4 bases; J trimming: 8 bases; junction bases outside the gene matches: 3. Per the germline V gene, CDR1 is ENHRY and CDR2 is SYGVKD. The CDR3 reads CAISGDRGQHSPLHF. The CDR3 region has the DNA TGTGCCATCAGTGGGGACAGGGGGCAACATTCACCCCTCCACTTT.

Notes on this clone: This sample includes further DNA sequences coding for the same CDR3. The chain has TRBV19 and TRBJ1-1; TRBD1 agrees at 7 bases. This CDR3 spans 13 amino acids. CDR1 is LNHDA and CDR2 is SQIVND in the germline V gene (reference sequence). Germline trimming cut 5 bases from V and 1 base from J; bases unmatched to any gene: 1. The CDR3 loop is CASSGTENTEAFF. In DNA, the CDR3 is TGTGCCAGTAGTGGGACAGAGAACACTGAAGCTTTCTTT.

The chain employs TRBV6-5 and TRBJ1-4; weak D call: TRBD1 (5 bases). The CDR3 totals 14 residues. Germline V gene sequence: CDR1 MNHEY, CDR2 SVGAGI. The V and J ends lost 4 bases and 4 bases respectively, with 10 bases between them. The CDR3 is CASSLFQGNEKLFF. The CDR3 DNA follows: TGTGCCAGCAGTTTATTCCAGGGTAATGAAAAACTGTTTTTT.

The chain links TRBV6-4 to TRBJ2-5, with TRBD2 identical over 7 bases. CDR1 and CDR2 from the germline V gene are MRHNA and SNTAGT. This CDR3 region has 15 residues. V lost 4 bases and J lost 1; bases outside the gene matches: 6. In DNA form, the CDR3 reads TGTGCCAGCAGTGTAGAAGCGGGACGCCAAGAGACCCAGTACTTC. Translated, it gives CASSVEAGRQETQYF.

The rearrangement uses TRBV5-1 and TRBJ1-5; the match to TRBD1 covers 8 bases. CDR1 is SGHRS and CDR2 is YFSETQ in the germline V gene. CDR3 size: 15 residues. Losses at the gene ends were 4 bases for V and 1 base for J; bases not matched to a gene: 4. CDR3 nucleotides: TGCGCCAGCAGCCTTTGGACAGGGAGCAATCAGCCCCAGCATTTT. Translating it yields CASSLWTGSNQPQHF.

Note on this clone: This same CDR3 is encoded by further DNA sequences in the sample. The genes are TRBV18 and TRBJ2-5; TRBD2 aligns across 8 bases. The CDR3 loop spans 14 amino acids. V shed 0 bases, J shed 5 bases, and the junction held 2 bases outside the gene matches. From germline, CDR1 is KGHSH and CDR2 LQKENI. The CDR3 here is CASSPPPSGETQYF. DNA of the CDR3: TGTGCCAGCTCACCACCCCCTAGCGGGGAGACCCAGTACTTC.

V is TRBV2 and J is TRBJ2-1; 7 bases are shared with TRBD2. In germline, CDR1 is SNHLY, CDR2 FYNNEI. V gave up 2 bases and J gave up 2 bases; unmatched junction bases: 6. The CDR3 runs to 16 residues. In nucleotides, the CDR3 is TGTGCCAGCAGTGAATTGGCTAGCGGTACCTACAATGAGCAGTTCTTC. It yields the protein CASSELASGTYNEQFF.